These 5 T cell receptor beta chains originate from one sample sequenced in a study of blood T cell repertoires in COVID-19. Libraries were prepared by immunoSEQ multiplex PCR; TCRdb keeps only in-frame clonotypes and omits some of them. The data contain some 230,000 clones, approximately 78% of them seen just once; the ten biggest clones take up under 8.5%. Sequencing input: peripheral blood. These receptors were obtained from a woman older than 75 with COVID-19, enrolled during active disease.

The chain uses TRBV6-2 or TRBV6-3 and TRBJ2-3; the D is unclear. Looked up from germline, CDR1 is MNHEY and CDR2 is SVGEGT. The CDR3 has 12 amino acids. V was trimmed by 4 bases and J by 2 bases, leaving 4 bases between them. CDR3 region: CASSSNTDTQYF. CDR3 nucleotides: TGTGCCAGCAGTTCAAACACAGATACGCAGTATTTT.

The sample holds a few counts of this clone. The gene calls are TRBV5-1 and TRBJ2-2; tentatively, D is TRBD1 (5 bases). CDR1 and CDR2 (germline): SGHRS, YFSETQ. The CDR3 has 15 residues. The V and J ends lost 4 bases and 4 bases respectively, with 14 bases between them. CDR3 protein: CASSGDSRSTGELFF. DNA for the CDR3: TGCGCCAGCAGCGGAGACAGCAGAAGCACCGGGGAGCTGTTTTTT.

The chain uses TRBV24-1 and TRBJ2-6, with TRBD1 matching 10 bases. The CDR3 loop spans 17 amino acids. Germline V gives CDR1 KGHDR, CDR2 SFDVKD. With V trimmed by 7 bases and J by 5 bases, 10 bases remained unmatched. CDR3 sequence reads: CATSPGTGVVWANVLTF. The CDR3 region has the DNA TGTGCCACCAGCCCCGGGACAGGGGTTGTCTGGGCCAACGTCCTGACTTTC.

This chain connects TRBV2 to TRBJ1-1, with 7 bases identical to TRBD1. This CDR3 has 13 residues. Trimming took 7 bases from V and 5 from J; bases not matched to a gene: 7. The germline V gene encodes CDR1 SNHLY and CDR2 FYNNEI. CDR3 sequence (DNA): TGTGCCAGCAACCGACAGGGATATACTGAAGCTTTCTTT. Its protein product is CASNRQGYTEAFF.

V gene TRBV28 combines with J gene TRBJ1-5; TRBD1 agrees at 12 bases. The J segment lost 6 bases and the V segment lost 4 bases, leaving 13 bases of the junction unmatched. The CDR3 is 18 residues long. Per the germline V gene, CDR1 is MDHEN and CDR2 is SYDVKM. CDR3 coding DNA: TGTGCCAGCAGTTGGGGACAGGGGGCGACTTTACTGAGTCAGCCCCAGCATTTT. Its protein is CASSWGQGATLLSQPQHF. Combining the CDR3 with reference TRBV28 and TRBJ1-5 gives the whole variable domain DVKVTQSSRYLVKRTGEKVFLECVQDMDHENMFWYRQDPGLGLRLIYFSYDVKMKEKGDIPEGYSVSREKKERFSLILESASTNQTSMYLCASSWGQGATLLSQPQHFGDGTRLSIL.